Listed here are 8 T cell receptor beta chains from one sample, sequenced in a study of blood T cell repertoires in COVID-19. Sequencing used immunoSEQ multiplex PCR; TCRdb keeps in-frame clones, though not all of them. The table lists 360,000 or so clones, 83% of them singletons, with around 5.1% in the top ten. The sample taken for sequencing was PBMCs or T cells enriched from blood (not recorded which). These receptors were obtained from a woman in her forties or fifties who had recovered from COVID-19.

The V call is TRBV29-1, the J call TRBJ2-7; 8 bases map to TRBD1. CDR1 and CDR2 from the germline V gene are SQVTM and ANQGSEA. Trimming removed 7 bases from V and 4 bases from J; junction bases left unmatched: 3. This CDR3 is 11 amino acids long. The CDR3 here is CSATGGYEQYF. The CDR3 coding sequence is TGCAGCGCTACAGGGGGATACGAGCAGTACTTC.

The J gene is TRBJ2-5, the V gene TRBV5-1; the match to TRBD1 covers 8 bases. This CDR3 is 14 amino acids long. Germline CDR1 and CDR2: SGHRS and YFSETQ. After removal of 3 bases from V and 4 bases from J, the junction contained 5 bases not matched to a gene. The DNA of the CDR3 is TGCGCCAGCAGCTCTCCCGGGACAGGAGAGACCCAGTACTTC. The encoded protein is CASSSPGTGETQYF.

The chain uses TRBV21-1 and TRBJ1-1. TRBV21-1 is a recognized pseudogene. The CDR3 covers 16 residues. Here the CDR3 reads CASSKFLREKNTEAFF. The CDR3, as DNA: TGTGCCAGCAGCAAATTCTTAAGAGAAAAGAACACTGAAGCTTTCTTT.

J is TRBJ2-1 and V is TRBV28; 9 nucleotides align to TRBD2. Germline V lookup: CDR1 MDHEN, CDR2 SYDVKM. V lost 7 bases to trimming and J lost 5 bases; unmatched junction nucleotides: 9. This CDR3 region has 15 residues. The CDR3 region is CASTSGAGGHNEQFF. CDR3 bases: TGTGCCAGCACCTCGGGAGCGGGGGGCCACAATGAGCAGTTCTTC.

The V gene is TRBV19, the J gene TRBJ2-1; the match to TRBD2 covers 10 bases. Germline CDR1 reads LNHDA; CDR2 reads SQIVND (reference sequence). The CDR3 loop spans 18 amino acids. V dropped 3 bases and J dropped 0; count of bases not matched to a gene: 8. The CDR3: CASSMSASGSGSYNEQFF. The CDR3 nucleotides are TGTGCCAGTAGTATGTCCGCTAGCGGGAGCGGCTCCTACAATGAGCAGTTCTTC.

The chain recombines TRBV6-5 with TRBJ2-7; 11 nucleotides match TRBD2. Germline V gene data show CDR1 as MNHEY and CDR2 as SVGAGI. The CDR3 has 15 residues. Trimming cost V 4 bases and J 2 bases; bases outside gene matches: 4. CDR3 DNA: TGTGCCAGCAGTTTGAGTAGCGGGAGGGCCTACGAGCAGTACTTC. Protein: CASSLSSGRAYEQYF.

This clone was observed a handful of times. CDR3 coding DNA: TGTGCCAGTAGTATGGCCAGATCCGAAGCTTTCTTT. As protein: CASSMARSEAFF. The gene calls are TRBV19 and TRBJ1-1; unclear D gene. This CDR3 has 12 amino acids. V lost 3 bases and J 8 bases, leaving 10 bases between the germline ends. CDR1 and CDR2 (germline): LNHDA, SQIVND (reference sequence).

The V and J genes are TRBV6-5 and TRBJ1-1; D is unresolved. Trimming took 0 bases from V and 9 from J, leaving 8 bases between them. In germline, CDR1 is MNHEY, CDR2 SVGAGI. This CDR3 has 12 residues. The CDR3 spells CASSYSRGKAFF. The CDR3 DNA follows: TGTGCCAGCAGTTACTCGCGGGGTAAAGCTTTCTTT.